The present TCR beta chain was sequenced within a study of T cells after yellow fever vaccination. Study-level points and caveats: Abundant contaminating clonotypes from the bulk population could appear in FACS-sorted repertoires. The secondary response was weaker but peaked faster, day 5 versus 15. Just a small share of clonotypes turned up in the CD4 compartment as well as the CD8 compartment.

Trimming pared 7 bases from V and 5 bases from J, leaving 8 bases between. Germline CDR1 is LNHDA and CDR2 is SQIVND (reference sequence). This CDR3 comprises 12 residues. From the 5' RACE reads, TCRdb called clonotypes with MiXCR, one entry per CDR3 protein. The repertoire holds some 52,000 distinct CDR3 sequences, with 6.5% to 8% as singletons. As for this clonotype: This may come from a read error, since a much larger clone is one base off.

The origin of this receptor is a man between 18 and 29 years old who received the YFV17D yellow fever vaccine. The genes are TRBV19 and TRBJ2-2; D is ambiguous. The sample consisted of CD8+ T cells not binding an NS4B(214-222) dextramer, sorted from PBMCs, taken roughly 46 days after the first yellow fever vaccination. The chain's CDR3 is CASIRCTGELFF. The DNA of the CDR3 is TGTGCCAGTATTAGGTGTACCGGGGAGCTGTTTTTT. The whole variable domain, remainder taken from reference TRBV19 and TRBJ2-2, is DGGITQSPKYLFRKEGQNVTLSCEQNLNHDAMYWYRQDPGQGLRLIYYSQIVNDFQKGDIAEGYSVSREKKESFPLTVTSAQKNPTAFYLCASIRCTGELFFGEGSRLTVL.